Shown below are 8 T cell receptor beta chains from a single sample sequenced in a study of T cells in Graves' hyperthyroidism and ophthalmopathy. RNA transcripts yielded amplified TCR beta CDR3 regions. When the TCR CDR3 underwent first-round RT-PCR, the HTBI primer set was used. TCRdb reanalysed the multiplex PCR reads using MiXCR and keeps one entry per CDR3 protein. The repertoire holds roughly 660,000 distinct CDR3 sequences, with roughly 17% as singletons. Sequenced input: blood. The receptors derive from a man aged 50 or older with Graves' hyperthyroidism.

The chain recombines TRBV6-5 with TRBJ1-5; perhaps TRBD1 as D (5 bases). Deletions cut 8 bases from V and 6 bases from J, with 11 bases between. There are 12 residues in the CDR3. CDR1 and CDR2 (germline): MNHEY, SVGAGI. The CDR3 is CASEAGGQPQHF. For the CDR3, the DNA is TGTGCCAGCGAGGCGGGGGGTCAGCCCCAGCATTTT.

The CDR3 region is CASSQDRRAQYF. The CDR3 DNA follows: TGTGCCAGCAGCCAAGATCGGAGGGCCCAGTACTTC. The rearrangement uses TRBV3-1 and TRBJ2-5, with D possibly matching TRBD2 (6 bases). The length of the CDR3 is 12 residues. Trimming stripped 0 bases from V and 9 bases from J, with 8 bases between. Germline CDR1 LGHDT, CDR2 YNNKEL (reference sequence).

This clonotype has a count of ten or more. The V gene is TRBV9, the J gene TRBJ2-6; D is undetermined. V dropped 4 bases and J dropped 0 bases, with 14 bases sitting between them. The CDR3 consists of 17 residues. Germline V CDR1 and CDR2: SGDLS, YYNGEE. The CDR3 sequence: CASSPRSGYSGANVLTF. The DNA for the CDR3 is TGTGCCAGCAGCCCCCGGAGTGGGTACTCTGGGGCCAACGTCCTGACTTTC. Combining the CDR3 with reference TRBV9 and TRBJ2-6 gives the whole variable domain DSGVTQTPKHLITATGQRVTLRCSPRSGDLSVYWYQQSLDQGLQFLIQYYNGEERAKGNILERFSAQQFPDLHSELNLSSLELGDSALYFCASSPRSGYSGANVLTFGAGSRLTVL.

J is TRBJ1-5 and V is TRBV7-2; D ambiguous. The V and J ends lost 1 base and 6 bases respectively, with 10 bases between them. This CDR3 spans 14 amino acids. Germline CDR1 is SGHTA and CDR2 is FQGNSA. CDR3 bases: TGTGCCAGCAGCTTAGAAACGGGATTTCAGCCCCAGCATTTT. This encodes CASSLETGFQPQHF.

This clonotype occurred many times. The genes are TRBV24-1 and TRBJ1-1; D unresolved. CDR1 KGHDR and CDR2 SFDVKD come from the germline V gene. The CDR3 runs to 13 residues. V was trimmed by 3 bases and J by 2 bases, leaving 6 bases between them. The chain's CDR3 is CATSDRGNTEAFF. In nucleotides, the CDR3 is TGTGCCACCAGTGATCGGGGTAACACTGAAGCTTTCTTT.

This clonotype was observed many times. The CDR3 region is CASSPVSGSGGYTF. DNA of the CDR3: TGTGCCAGCAGCCCGGTTTCGGGGTCGGGTGGCTACACCTTC. The gene calls are TRBV11-2 and TRBJ1-2, with D unresolved. The CDR3 has 14 residues. Trimming pared 5 bases from V and 7 bases from J, leaving 17 bases between. The V gene's germline CDR1 is SGHAT and CDR2 FQNNGV.

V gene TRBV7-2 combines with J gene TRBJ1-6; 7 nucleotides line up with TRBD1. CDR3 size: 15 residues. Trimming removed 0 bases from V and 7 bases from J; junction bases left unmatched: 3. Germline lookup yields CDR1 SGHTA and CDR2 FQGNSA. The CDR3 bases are TGTGCCAGCAGCTTAGCCACAGGGGCAAATTCACCCCTCCACTTT. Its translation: CASSLATGANSPLHF.

CDR3 DNA sequence: TGTGCCAGCAGCTTAACGGTCGAGCAGTACTTC. It yields the protein CASSLTVEQYF. This chain joins TRBV7-2 and TRBJ2-7; D ambiguous. The CDR3 is made up of 11 amino acids. V lost 2 bases, J lost 6 bases, and 5 bases lay in between. Germline CDR1 reads SGHTA; CDR2 reads FQGNSA.